The T cell receptor beta chain described here comes from a study of T cells in women clearing cervical HPV infection. With respect to this clone: The CDR3 end is not reached by the read, which stops 3 residues before it; the germline J gene fills it in.

Data came from immunoSEQ multiplex PCR; TCRdb stores just in-frame clones and leaves some out. The sample includes tens of thousands of clones. This CDR3 has 14 amino acids. Germline-derived CDR1 and CDR2 are LNHNV and YYDKDF (reference sequence). V lost 4 bases to trimming and J lost 4 bases; unmatched junction nucleotides: 2. The chain joins TRBV15 to TRBJ2-3; 10 nucleotides match TRBD2. This clonotype was sampled from a woman aged 18-69 years with a cervical HPV16 infection that either progressed to CIN3+ or cleared (not recorded which). Sequencing used blood buffy coat. The sequenced CDR3 bases are TGTGCCACCAGCAAGCGGGGGGGGTCAGATACG. It encodes CATSKRGGSDT. The CDR3 as a whole reads CATSKRGGSDTQYF. The full variable domain, with the rest looked up from reference TRBV15 and TRBJ2-3, is DAMVIQNPRYQVTQFGKPVTLSCSQTLNHNVMYWYQQKSSQAPKLLFHYYDKDFNNEADTPDNFQSRRPNTSFCFLDIRSPGLGDTAMYLCATSKRGGSDTQYFGPGTRLTVL.